The clone carrying this TCR beta chain appeared a few times. The CDR3 is made up of 16 amino acids. Germline V gene sequence: CDR1 MNHEY, CDR2 SMNVEV (reference sequence). After removal of 4 bases from V and 5 bases from J, the junction contained 8 bases not matched to a gene. These data originate in a study of OX40 agonist ivuxolimab in advanced cancers. Here immunoSEQ multiplex PCR was the method, and the copy in TCRdb shows in-frame clones only, minus some. The sample shows around 15,000 clones, around 80% of them seen only once. Sample: CD4+ or CD8+ T cells sorted from blood, taken in a trial of the OX40 agonist ivuxolimab. This clonotype was sampled from an adult with an advanced solid tumor such as melanoma, head and neck, liver or kidney cancer. The chain employs TRBV27 and TRBJ1-6; TRBD1 aligns across 7 bases. The CDR3 nucleotides are TGTGCCAGCAGTTCTACCGGGACAGAGAATAATTCACCCCTCCACTTT. As protein: CASSSTGTENNSPLHF.